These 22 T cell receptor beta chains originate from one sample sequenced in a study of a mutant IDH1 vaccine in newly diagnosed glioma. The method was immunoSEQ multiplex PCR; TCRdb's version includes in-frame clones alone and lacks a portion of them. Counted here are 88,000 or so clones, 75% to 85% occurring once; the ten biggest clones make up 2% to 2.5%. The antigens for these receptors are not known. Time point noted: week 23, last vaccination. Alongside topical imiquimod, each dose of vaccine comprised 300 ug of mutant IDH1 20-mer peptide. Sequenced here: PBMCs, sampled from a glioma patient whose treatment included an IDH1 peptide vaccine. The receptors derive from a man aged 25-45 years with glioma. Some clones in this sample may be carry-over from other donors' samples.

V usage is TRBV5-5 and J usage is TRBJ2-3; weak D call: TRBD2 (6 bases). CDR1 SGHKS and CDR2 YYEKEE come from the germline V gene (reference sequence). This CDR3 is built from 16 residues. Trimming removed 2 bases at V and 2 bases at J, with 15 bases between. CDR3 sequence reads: CASSLKAEGPTDTQYF. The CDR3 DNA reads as TGTGCCAGCAGCTTAAAGGCGGAGGGTCCCACAGATACGCAGTATTTT.

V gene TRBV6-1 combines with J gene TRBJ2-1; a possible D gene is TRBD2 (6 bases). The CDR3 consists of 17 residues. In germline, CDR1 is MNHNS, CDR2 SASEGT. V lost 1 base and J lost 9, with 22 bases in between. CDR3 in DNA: TGTGCCAGCAGTGAAGGCGTTACTAGCCTCCCCCGGGGTGAGCAGTTCTTC. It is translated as CASSEGVTSLPRGEQFF.

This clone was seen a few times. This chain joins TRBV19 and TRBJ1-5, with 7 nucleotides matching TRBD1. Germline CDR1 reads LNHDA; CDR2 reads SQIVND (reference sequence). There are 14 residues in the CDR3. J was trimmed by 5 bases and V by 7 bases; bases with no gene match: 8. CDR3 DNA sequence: TGTGCCAGTAAAAGGAGGACAGGAGATCAGCCCCAGCATTTT. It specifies CASKRRTGDQPQHF.

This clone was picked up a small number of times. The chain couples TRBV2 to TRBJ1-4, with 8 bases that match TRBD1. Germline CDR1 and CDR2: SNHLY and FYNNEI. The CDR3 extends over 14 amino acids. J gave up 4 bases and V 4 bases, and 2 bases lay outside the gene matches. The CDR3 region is CASSGTGFNEKLFF. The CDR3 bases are TGTGCCAGCAGTGGGACAGGGTTTAATGAAAAACTGTTTTTT.

CDR3 nucleotides: TGCGCCAGCAGCCAAGCAGGGCCTAACACCGGGGAGCTGTTTTTT. This codes for CASSQAGPNTGELFF. This chain uses TRBV4-1 with TRBJ2-2; tentative D call: TRBD1 (5 bases). With 1 base removed from V and 2 bases from J, the gap between germline ends came to 8 bases. This CDR3 region has 15 residues. Germline V gene sequence: CDR1 MGHRA, CDR2 YSYEKL.

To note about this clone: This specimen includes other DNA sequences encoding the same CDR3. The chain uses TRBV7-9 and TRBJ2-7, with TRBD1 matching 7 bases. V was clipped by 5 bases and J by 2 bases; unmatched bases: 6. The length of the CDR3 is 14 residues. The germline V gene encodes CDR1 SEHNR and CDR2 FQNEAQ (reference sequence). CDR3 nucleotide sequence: TGTGCCAGCAGCCACCGGGACAGACCCTACGAGCAGTACTTC. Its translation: CASSHRDRPYEQYF.

DNA of the CDR3: TGTGCCTGGGCTCGAGGGGGGGCCGGGGAGCTGTTTTTT. Translation gives CAWARGGAGELFF. The rearrangement uses TRBV30 and TRBJ2-2; D perhaps matches TRBD2 (7 bases). Germline assignment: CDR1 GTSNPN and CDR2 SVGIG (reference sequence). The V end was cut by 5 bases, the J end by 6 bases, with 13 bases between. The CDR3 sequence is 13 residues long.

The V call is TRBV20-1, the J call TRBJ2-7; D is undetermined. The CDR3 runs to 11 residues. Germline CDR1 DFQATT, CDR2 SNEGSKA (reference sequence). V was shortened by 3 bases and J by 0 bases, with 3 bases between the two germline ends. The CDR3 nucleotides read TGCAGTGCTAGGGCCTCCTACGAGCAGTACTTC. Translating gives CSARASYEQYF.

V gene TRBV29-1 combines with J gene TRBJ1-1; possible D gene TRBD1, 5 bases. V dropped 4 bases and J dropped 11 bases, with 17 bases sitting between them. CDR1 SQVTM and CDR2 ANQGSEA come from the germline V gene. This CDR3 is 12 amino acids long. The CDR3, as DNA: TGCAGCGTTGTCTCAGGGATCCTGGAGGCTTTCTTT. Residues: CSVVSGILEAFF.

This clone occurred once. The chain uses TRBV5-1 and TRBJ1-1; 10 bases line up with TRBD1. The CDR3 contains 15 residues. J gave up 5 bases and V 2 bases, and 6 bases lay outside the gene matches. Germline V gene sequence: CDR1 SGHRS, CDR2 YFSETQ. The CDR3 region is CASSLMGQGMTEAFF. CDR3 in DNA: TGCGCCAGCAGCTTAATGGGACAGGGGATGACTGAAGCTTTCTTT.

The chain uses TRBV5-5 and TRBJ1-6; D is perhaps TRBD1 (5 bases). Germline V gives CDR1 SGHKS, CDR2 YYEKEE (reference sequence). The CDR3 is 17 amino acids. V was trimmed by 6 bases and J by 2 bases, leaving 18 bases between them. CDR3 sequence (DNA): TGTGCCAGCACCCGGGGGGAGGGACGGGCCTATAATTCACCCCTCCACTTT. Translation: CASTRGEGRAYNSPLHF.

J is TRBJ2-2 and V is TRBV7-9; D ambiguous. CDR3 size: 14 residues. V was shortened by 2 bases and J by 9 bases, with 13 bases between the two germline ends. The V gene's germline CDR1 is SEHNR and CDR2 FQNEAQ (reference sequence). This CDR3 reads CASSLRRYSWELFF. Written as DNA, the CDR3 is TGTGCCAGCAGCTTACGACGGTATAGTTGGGAGCTGTTTTTT.

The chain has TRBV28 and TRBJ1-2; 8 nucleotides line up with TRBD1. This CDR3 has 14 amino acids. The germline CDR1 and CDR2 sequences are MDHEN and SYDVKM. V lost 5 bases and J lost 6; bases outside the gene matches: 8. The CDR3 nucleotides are TGTGCCAGCAGTCCCCCCCCAGGGGGCAATGGCTACACCTTC. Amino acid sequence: CASSPPPGGNGYTF.

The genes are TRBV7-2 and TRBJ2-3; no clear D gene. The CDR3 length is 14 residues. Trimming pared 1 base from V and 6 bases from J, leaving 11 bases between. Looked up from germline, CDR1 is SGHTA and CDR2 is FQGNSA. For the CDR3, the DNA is TGTGCCAGCAGCTTAGGACTGAACATGGATACGCAGTATTTT. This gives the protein CASSLGLNMDTQYF. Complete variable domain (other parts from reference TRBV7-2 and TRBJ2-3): GAGVSQSPSNKVTEKGKDVELRCDPISGHTALYWYRQSLGQGLEFLIYFQGNSAPDKSGLPSDRFSAERTGGSVSTLTIQRTQQEDSAVYLCASSLGLNMDTQYFGPGTRLTVL.

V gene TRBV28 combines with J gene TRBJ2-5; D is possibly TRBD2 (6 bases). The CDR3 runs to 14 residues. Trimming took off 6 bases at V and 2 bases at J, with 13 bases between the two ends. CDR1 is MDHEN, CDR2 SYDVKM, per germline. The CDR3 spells CASSPRGPQETQYF. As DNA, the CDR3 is TGTGCCAGCAGCCCGCGGGGTCCTCAAGAGACCCAGTACTTC.

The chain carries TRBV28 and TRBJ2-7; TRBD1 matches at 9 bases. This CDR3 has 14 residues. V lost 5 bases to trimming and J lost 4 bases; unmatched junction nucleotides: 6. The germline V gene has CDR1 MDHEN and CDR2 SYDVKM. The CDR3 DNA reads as TGTGCCAGCAGTCGGACAGGGGAGGGATACGAGCAGTACTTC. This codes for CASSRTGEGYEQYF.

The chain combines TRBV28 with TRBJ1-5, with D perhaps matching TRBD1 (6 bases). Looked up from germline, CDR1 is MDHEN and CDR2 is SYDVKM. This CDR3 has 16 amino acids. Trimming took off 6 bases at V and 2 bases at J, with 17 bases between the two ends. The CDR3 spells CASRSGQPYRNQPQHF. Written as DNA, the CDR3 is TGTGCCAGCAGGTCCGGACAGCCTTATCGCAATCAGCCCCAGCATTTT.

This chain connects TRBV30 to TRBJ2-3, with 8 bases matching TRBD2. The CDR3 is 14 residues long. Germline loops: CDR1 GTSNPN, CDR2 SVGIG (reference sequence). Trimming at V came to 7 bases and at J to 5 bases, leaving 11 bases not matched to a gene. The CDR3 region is CASKAAGEEDTQYF. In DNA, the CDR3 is TGTGCCTCTAAAGCAGCGGGAGAGGAAGATACGCAGTATTTT.

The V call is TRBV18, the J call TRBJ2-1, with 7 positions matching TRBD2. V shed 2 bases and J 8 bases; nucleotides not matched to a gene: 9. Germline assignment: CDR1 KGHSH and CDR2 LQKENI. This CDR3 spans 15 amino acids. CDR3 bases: TGTGCCAGCTCACCAGCCCTAGCGGATCGCGATGAGCAGTTCTTC. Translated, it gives CASSPALADRDEQFF.

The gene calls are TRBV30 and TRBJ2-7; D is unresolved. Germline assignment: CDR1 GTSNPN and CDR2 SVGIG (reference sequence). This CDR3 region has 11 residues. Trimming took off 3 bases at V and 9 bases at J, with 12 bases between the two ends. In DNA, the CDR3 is TGTGCCTGGAGCGGGCTAATGGGGCAGTACTTC. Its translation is CAWSGLMGQYF.

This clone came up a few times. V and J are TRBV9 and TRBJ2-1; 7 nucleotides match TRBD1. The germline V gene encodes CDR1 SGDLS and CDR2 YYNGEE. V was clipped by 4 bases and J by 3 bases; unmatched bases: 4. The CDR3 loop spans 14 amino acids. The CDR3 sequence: CASSKTGFYNEQFF. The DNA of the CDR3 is TGTGCCAGCAGCAAGACAGGGTTCTACAATGAGCAGTTCTTC.

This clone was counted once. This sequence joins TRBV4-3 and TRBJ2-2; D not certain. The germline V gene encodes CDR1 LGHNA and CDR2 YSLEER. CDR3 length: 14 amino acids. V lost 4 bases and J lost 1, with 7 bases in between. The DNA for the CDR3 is TGCGCCAGCAGCCGGGCCCTGAACACCGGGGAGCTGTTTTTT. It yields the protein CASSRALNTGELFF.